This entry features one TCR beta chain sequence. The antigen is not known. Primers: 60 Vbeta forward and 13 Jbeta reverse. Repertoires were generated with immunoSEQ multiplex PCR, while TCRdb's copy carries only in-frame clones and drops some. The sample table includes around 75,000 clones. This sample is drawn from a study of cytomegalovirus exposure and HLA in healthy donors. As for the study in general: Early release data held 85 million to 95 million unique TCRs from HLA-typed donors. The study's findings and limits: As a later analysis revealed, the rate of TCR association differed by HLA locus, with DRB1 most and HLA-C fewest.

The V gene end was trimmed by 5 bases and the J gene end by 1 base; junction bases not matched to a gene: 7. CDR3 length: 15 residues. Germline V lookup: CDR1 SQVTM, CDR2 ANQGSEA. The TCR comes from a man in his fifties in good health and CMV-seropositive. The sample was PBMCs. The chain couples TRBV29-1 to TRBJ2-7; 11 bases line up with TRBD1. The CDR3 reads CSVREDRGLSYEQYF. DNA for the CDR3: TGCAGCGTTAGGGAGGACAGGGGGCTGTCCTACGAGCAGTACTTC.